The following is a T cell receptor beta chain sequence with its context. Antigen unknown. This specimen comes from a study of vaccination and CD4 T cells after COVID-19. Study background: Each participant was administered two doses of a vaccine, which was either BNT162b2 or mRNA-1273. Convalescent patients gave post-COVID blood a median approximately 100 days post-diagnosis, range 35 to 161.

The length of the CDR3 is 15 residues. CDR1 is MNHEY and CDR2 is SMNVEV in the germline V gene (reference sequence). With V trimmed by 4 bases and J by 4 bases, 5 bases remained unmatched. Treatment defined: roughly 10-day PBMC culture with coronavirus spike peptide pools or control peptides (ViraFEST assay). With the Oncomine TCR Beta short-read assay, DNA from cultured CD4+ T cells was sequenced. TCRdb fed the PCR reads into MiXCR, producing one record per CDR3 protein. The table has 11,000 to 15,000 distinct CDR3 sequences, around 50% seen once. The V call is TRBV27, the J call TRBJ2-3; the match to TRBD2 covers 10 bases. The sequence derives from a human donor who had recovered from COVID-19. The material sequenced was CD4+ T cells from blood, cultured in vitro. This CDR3 is CASSSPGLASDTQYF. Written as DNA, the CDR3 is TGTGCCAGCAGTTCGCCGGGACTAGCGTCAGATACGCAGTATTTT.